This T cell receptor beta chain was documented in a study of human T cells and chemical hapten exposure. Across the study: During the approximately 25-week study period, patients had diphenylcyclopropenone applied to the scalp every week.

The CDR3 sequence is 16 residues long. CDR1 and CDR2 (germline): LGHNA, YNFKEQ. After removal of 0 bases from V and 4 bases from J, the junction contained 4 bases not matched to a gene. The time point: pre-sensitization, week 0. Treatment given: therapeutic diphenylcyclopropenone sensitization with weekly scalp DPC. Suited to DPC and affected by alopecia, the donors ranged from 18 to 70 years old. This clonotype turned up a few times. The antigen is undetermined. TCRdb reprocessed the RACE reads via MiXCR and lists one record per CDR3 protein. The repertoire includes fewer than 350,000 distinct CDR3 sequences, roughly 8% of them detected once, and 1.2% sits in the top ten. The study, taken as a whole, reports: Against controls, expanded TCRs gave rise to significantly more large CDR3 similarity clusters. PT1 expanded TCR counts and patch test score correlated positively.

The chain is built from TRBV4-2 and TRBJ2-3, with 10 bases lining up with TRBD2. Sequencing was performed on whole blood, taken in connection with sensitization to the hapten diphenylcyclopropenone (DPC). This TCR came from a man younger than 35 with alopecia areata. Some clones in this sample may be carry-over from other donors' samples. DNA for the CDR3: TGTGCCAGCAGCCAAGACAGCGGGGGGGCCTCAGATACGCAGTATTTT. Protein sequence: CASSQDSGGASDTQYF.